The 17 T cell receptor beta chains below come from one sample, sequenced in a study of OX40 agonist ivuxolimab in advanced cancers. Some clones are missing from TCRdb's copy, which holds only in-frame ones; the method was immunoSEQ multiplex PCR. The sample consists of 55,000 to 70,000 clones, 87% of them appearing once. Sequenced material: CD4+ or CD8+ T cells sorted from blood, taken in a trial of the OX40 agonist ivuxolimab. The receptor set was obtained from an adult with an advanced solid tumor such as melanoma, head and neck, liver or kidney cancer.

The V and J genes are TRBV19 and TRBJ1-5, with 7 nucleotides matching TRBD1. With V trimmed by 3 bases and J by 4 bases, 9 bases remained unmatched. CDR1 is LNHDA and CDR2 is SQIVND in the germline V gene (reference sequence). The CDR3 totals 16 residues. In DNA, the CDR3 is TGTGCCAGTAGTATGGGACAGCTCGCCGTTAATCAGCCCCAGCATTTT. This sequence encodes CASSMGQLAVNQPQHF.

The chain carries TRBV4-2 and TRBJ1-2; D remains ambiguous. The germline gives CDR1 LGHNA, CDR2 YNFKEQ. The CDR3 runs to 17 residues. V lost 1 base to trimming and J lost 0 bases, with 15 bases between them. The CDR3 region has the DNA TGTGCCAGCAGCCAAGGTGTCCGGGGAGAGCCTAACTATGGCTACACCTTC. This sequence encodes CASSQGVRGEPNYGYTF.

The chain is built from TRBV6-6 and TRBJ1-5; D is ambiguous. V lost 3 bases and J 5 bases, leaving 8 bases between the germline ends. Germline-derived CDR1 and CDR2 are MNHNY and SVGAGI (reference sequence). CDR3 size: 13 residues. The chain's CDR3 is CASSYGLDQPQHF. The CDR3 coding sequence is TGTGCCAGCAGTTATGGACTGGATCAGCCCCAGCATTTT.

This chain uses TRBV30 with TRBJ1-2; a possible D gene is TRBD1 (6 bases). Per germline, CDR1 GTSNPN and CDR2 SVGIG (reference sequence). The CDR3 has 12 amino acids. Trimming shortened V by 2 bases and J by 7 bases, and 11 bases separated the two germline ends. The CDR3 is CAWSLQGVGYTF. CDR3 DNA sequence: TGTGCCTGGAGTTTACAGGGAGTTGGCTACACCTTC. The variable domain in full, with the rest retrieved from reference TRBV30 and TRBJ1-2, is SQTIHQWPATLVQPVGSPLSLECTVEGTSNPNLYWYRQAAGRGLQLLFYSVGIGQISSEVPQNLSASRPQDRQFILSSKKLLLSDSGFYLCAWSLQGVGYTFGSGTRLTVV.

Here the CDR3 reads CASSPPGWSSGMGEQFF. The CDR3 DNA reads as TGTGCCAGCTCACCACCGGGCTGGAGTAGCGGGATGGGTGAGCAGTTCTTC. J is TRBJ2-1 and V is TRBV18; 8 nucleotides align to TRBD2. Per germline, CDR1 KGHSH and CDR2 LQKENI. V dropped 0 bases and J dropped 9; count of bases not matched to a gene: 13. The CDR3 is 17 residues long.

The CDR3 DNA follows: TGTGCCAGCGCTTCCAGCGGGACCGGGACCCAGTACTTC. It encodes CASASSGTGTQYF. V and J are TRBV6-1 and TRBJ2-5; 7 bases align to TRBD2. V was clipped by 8 bases and J by 7 bases; unmatched bases: 10. Germline CDR1 is MNHNS and CDR2 is SASEGT. The CDR3 is made up of 13 amino acids.

Of note for this clone: This CDR3 is also generated by other DNA sequences in the sample. The V call is TRBV18, the J call TRBJ2-1, with 11 bases identical to TRBD1. The ends lost 5 bases at V and 2 bases at J; junction bases unmatched: 2. Germline CDR1 is KGHSH and CDR2 is LQKENI. The CDR3 length is 15 residues. Written as DNA, the CDR3 is TGTGCCAGCTCATGGACAGGGGGCACCTACAATGAGCAGTTCTTC. Protein product: CASSWTGGTYNEQFF.

This clone was seen just once. This sequence joins TRBV7-2 and TRBJ1-1; weak D call: TRBD1 (5 bases). The V end was cut by 5 bases, the J end by 3 bases, with 16 bases between. The germline V gene has CDR1 SGHTA and CDR2 FQGNSA. This CDR3 contains 15 residues. CDR3 sequence (DNA): TGTGCCAGCAGCCAGAAGGTTTGGGGCGACACTGAAGCTTTCTTT. This sequence encodes CASSQKVWGDTEAFF. Full variable domain (outside the CDR3, taken from reference TRBV7-2 and TRBJ1-1): GAGVSQSPSNKVTEKGKDVELRCDPISGHTALYWYRQSLGQGLEFLIYFQGNSAPDKSGLPSDRFSAERTGGSVSTLTIQRTQQEDSAVYLCASSQKVWGDTEAFFGQGTRLTVV.

V usage is TRBV7-8 and J usage is TRBJ2-7, with D possibly being TRBD1 or TRBD2 (5 bases each). Trimming took 1 base from V and 3 from J, leaving 13 bases between them. This CDR3 comprises 15 residues. The germline V gene encodes CDR1 SGHVS and CDR2 FQNEAQ. CDR3 bases: TGTGCCAGCAGCTTAGACGGGACCGAATTCTACGAGCAGTACTTC. This gives the protein CASSLDGTEFYEQYF.

V is TRBV6-5 and J is TRBJ1-4, with D unclear. V was pared by 2 bases and J by 2 bases, with 12 bases between. This CDR3 spans 16 amino acids. Germline lookup yields CDR1 MNHEY and CDR2 SVGAGI. The CDR3, as DNA: TGTGCCAGCAGTTACGACCCACCGCCCACTAATGAAAAACTGTTTTTT. It specifies CASSYDPPPTNEKLFF.

The chain uses TRBV27 and TRBJ2-7, with D possibly TRBD1 on 6 matching bases. V shed 3 bases and J shed 6 bases, with 12 bases lying between them. CDR3 length equals 13 residues. Looked up from germline, CDR1 is MNHEY and CDR2 is SMNVEV (reference sequence). CDR3 DNA: TGTGCCAGCAGTTTGAACAGGGTCGGCGAGCAGTACTTC. This gives the protein CASSLNRVGEQYF.

As for this clone: Different DNA sequences within this sample yield the same CDR3. The chain combines TRBV14 with TRBJ2-7, with a possible D match to TRBD2 (6 bases). This CDR3 is 15 amino acids long. V lost 1 base and J 7 bases, leaving 17 bases between the germline ends. The V gene's germline CDR1 is SGHDN and CDR2 FVKESK. The DNA for the CDR3 is TGTGCCAGCAGCCAAGGATTGGGACTGGCGGGAGAGCAGTACTTC. This gives the protein CASSQGLGLAGEQYF.

This clone was counted a few times. The chain carries TRBV5-1 and TRBJ2-3; a possible D gene is TRBD1 (6 bases). V was cut by 7 bases and J by 4 bases, with 16 bases left in between. The CDR3 consists of 14 residues. Germline CDR1 SGHRS, CDR2 YFSETQ. The chain's CDR3 is CASRKQGSADTQYF. The DNA of the CDR3 is TGCGCCAGCCGGAAACAGGGTTCGGCAGATACGCAGTATTTT.

This chain connects TRBV11-1 to TRBJ2-2; D remains ambiguous. The CDR3 length is 14 residues. Trimming left V 4 bases short and J 2 bases short, with 8 bases between. Germline CDR1 SGHAT, CDR2 FQDESV (reference sequence). The CDR3 reads CASSSLLNTGELFF. DNA for the CDR3: TGTGCCAGCAGCTCCCTCCTTAACACCGGGGAGCTGTTTTTT.

The chain carries TRBV19 and TRBJ2-7; D perhaps matches TRBD2 (5 bases). Per the germline V gene, CDR1 is LNHDA and CDR2 is SQIVND (reference sequence). Trimming removed 5 bases from V and 5 bases from J, with 16 bases in between. The CDR3 sequence is 14 residues long. DNA for the CDR3: TGTGCCAGTAGTTTCCGGAGGATACTCCACGAGCAGTACTTC. It yields the protein CASSFRRILHEQYF.

This clone occurred once. The chain joins TRBV29-1 to TRBJ2-3, with D tentatively TRBD1 or TRBD2 (6 bases each). Per the germline V gene, CDR1 is SQVTM and CDR2 is ANQGSEA. The CDR3 covers 16 residues. Trimming stripped 7 bases from V and 0 bases from J, with 20 bases between. CDR3 in amino acids: CSASGLGGISTDTQYF. The CDR3 DNA reads as TGCAGCGCTTCAGGGTTAGGGGGGATTAGCACAGATACGCAGTATTTT.

The chain recombines TRBV19 with TRBJ1-1, with unresolved D. The V and J ends lost 3 bases and 0 bases respectively, with 8 bases between them. In germline, CDR1 is LNHDA, CDR2 SQIVND (reference sequence). The CDR3 sequence is 14 residues long. The CDR3 nucleotides are TGTGCCAGTAGTATCCAGTTCTTGAACACTGAAGCTTTCTTT. It yields the protein CASSIQFLNTEAFF.